The T cell receptor (beta chain) described here comes from a study of metastatic and nonmetastatic thyroid tumors (TCRdb year 2020). Some background on the complete study: The researchers compared repertoires between peripheral blood samples and tumor or nodule tissue samples from patients with malignant or benign thyroid disease.

The library was built by means of PCR. TCRdb names Illumina HiSeq 4000 as the instrument used. High-throughput sequencing was used to profile the TCR beta-chain CDR3 region of every patient. The paper's processing steps were these. A classifier to discriminate distant-metastatic papillary thyroid cancer patients was built from CDR3 differences across clinicopathological groups. The Shannon index was used to assess repertoire diversity, and the Morisita-Horn index was used to assess tumor-blood repertoire similarity. TCRdb cleaned the public reads at Q25 with fastp, built clones with MiXCR and kept in-frame beta chains. The V and J calls and clone size come from TCRdb's table, not from the authors' own analysis. The sample table records about 28,000 clones; more than 20% of these occur just once. The ten largest clones add up to roughly two fifths of the sample. No treatment had been received by any patient before thyroid surgery. Using T-cell receptor beta sequencing, the researchers looked back retrospectively at clinical samples from patients, gathered between about 2011 and 2019.

Broad study findings and their caveats: In both blood and tumor samples, TCR beta diversity was reported to be significantly higher in malignant tumors than in benign nodules.

The table lists this clone with a few counts. Its specific antigen is unknown. Per-base qualities were not stored, and no clone one base away is much larger. Trimmed from V: 6 bases; trimmed from J: 5 bases; junction bases lacking a gene match: 10. The CDR3 contains 15 residues, cysteine and phenylalanine counted. Here the CDR3 DNA is all that survives: 45 bases in frame from base 1. CDR1 MDHEN and CDR2 SYDVKM were looked up in the germline V gene. Sample: blood. This clonotype was sampled from a female donor with papillary thyroid cancer or a benign thyroid nodule (not recorded which). Some clones in this sample may be carry-over from other donors' samples. The chain is assembled from TRBV28 and TRBJ1-2; 9 of the junction bases match TRBD1. The CDR3 protein: CASRRSQGAVYGYTF. The DNA sequence is as follows: TGTGCCAGCAGGAGGTCACAGGGGGCTGTGTATGGCTACACCTTC.